The 17 T cell receptor beta chains below all came from one sample that was sequenced in a study of blood T cell repertoires in COVID-19. The table came from immunoSEQ multiplex PCR; TCRdb's copy has only in-frame clones and leaves some out. In the table there are about 87,000 clones, about 85% of which are singletons. The sequencing sample was made of peripheral blood. These receptors originate from a woman of 80 years or more with COVID-19, enrolled during active disease.

The rearrangement uses TRBV2 and TRBJ1-2; D is possibly TRBD1 (6 bases). The CDR3 covers 13 residues. Germline CDR1 and CDR2: SNHLY and FYNNEI. Deletions cut 6 bases from V and 2 bases from J, with 10 bases between. Here the CDR3 reads CASSPDRNYGYTF. As DNA, the CDR3 is TGTGCCAGCAGCCCGGACAGAAACTATGGCTACACCTTC.

V is TRBV12-5 and J is TRBJ2-5; 8 bases match TRBD1. Germline-derived CDR1 and CDR2 are LGHNT and FRNRAP. The CDR3 loop spans 17 amino acids. J was trimmed by 1 base and V by 1 base; bases with no gene match: 8. The CDR3 protein is CASGLGQGAFSQETQYF. The CDR3 DNA sequence: TGTGCTAGTGGTTTGGGCCAGGGGGCGTTTAGCCAAGAGACCCAGTACTTC. The whole variable domain, filled in from reference TRBV12-5 and TRBJ2-5, reads DARVTQTPRHKVTEMGQEVTMRCQPILGHNTVFWYRQTMMQGLELLAYFRNRAPLDDSGMPKDRFSAEMPDATLATLKIQPSEPRDSAVYFCASGLGQGAFSQETQYFGPGTRLLVL.

The J gene is TRBJ2-1, the V gene TRBV19; 9 positions match TRBD1. With V trimmed by 4 bases and J by 8 bases, 3 bases remained unmatched. This CDR3 contains 13 residues. Germline CDR1 and CDR2: LNHDA and SQIVND (reference sequence). CDR3 residues: CASSRDRVDEQFF. The CDR3 DNA reads TGTGCCAGTAGTAGGGACAGGGTGGATGAGCAGTTCTTC.

V is TRBV12-3 or TRBV12-4 and J is TRBJ2-2; no reliable D call. This CDR3 region has 13 residues. V was cut by 6 bases and J by 0 bases, with 5 bases left in between. The CDR3 here is CASRATNTGELFF. Here the CDR3 DNA reads TGTGCCAGCAGAGCCACGAACACCGGGGAGCTGTTTTTT.

This chain joins TRBV6-4 and TRBJ2-2; D is undetermined. Germline-derived CDR1 and CDR2 are MRHNA and SNTAGT. This CDR3 contains 13 residues. The ends were cut back, 5 bases at V and 3 bases at J, with 7 bases in the middle. The CDR3 here is CASSLIDTGELFF. The CDR3 bases are TGTGCCAGCAGTTTGATAGACACCGGGGAGCTGTTTTTT.

The chain is built from TRBV27 and TRBJ1-1; TRBD1 might be the D (5 bases). Per germline, CDR1 MNHEY and CDR2 SMNVEV (reference sequence). Trimming stripped 8 bases from V and 4 bases from J, with 17 bases between. The CDR3 is 14 residues long. The CDR3 loop reads CASHLAGRRTEAFF. The CDR3 nucleotides are TGTGCCAGCCACCTAGCAGGGAGGCGCACTGAAGCTTTCTTT.

The chain links TRBV3-1 (or the pseudogene TRBV3-2) to TRBJ2-1, with 13 bases aligning to TRBD2. In germline, CDR1 is LGHDT, CDR2 YNNKEL (reference sequence). The V and J ends lost 4 bases and 6 bases, in that order; junction bases with no gene match: 6. This CDR3 is 16 amino acids long. The CDR3 nucleotides read TGTGCCAGCAGCCCACCGGGACTAGCGGGATTCAATGAGCAGTTCTTC. This translates into CASSPPGLAGFNEQFF.

The rearrangement joins TRBV2 to TRBJ2-1; 11 nucleotides line up with TRBD2. V trimming: 9 bases; J trimming: 6 bases; junction bases outside the gene matches: 19. The CDR3 consists of 18 residues. CDR1 and CDR2 from the germline V gene are SNHLY and FYNNEI. The DNA for the CDR3 is TGTGCCAGGGGGTCGACTAGCGGGATGATCGGTTTATCCAATGAGCAGTTCTTC. Amino acids: CARGSTSGMIGLSNEQFF.

The V call is TRBV6-5, the J call TRBJ1-1, with D unresolved. V shed 3 bases and J shed 1 base, with 12 bases lying between them. Germline V gene data show CDR1 as MNHEY and CDR2 as SVGAGI. The CDR3 is 15 residues long. As DNA, the CDR3 is TGTGCCAGCAGTTATAATGCCCTGGCGAACACTGAAGCTTTCTTT. Encoded protein: CASSYNALANTEAFF.

This clone has only one observation. The chain carries TRBV9 and TRBJ1-3, with a weak D call TRBD1 (6 bases). CDR3 length: 15 amino acids. Per the germline V gene, CDR1 is SGDLS and CDR2 is YYNGEE. The V end lost 4 bases, the J end lost 2 bases, and 13 bases lay between the germline ends. CDR3 DNA: TGTGCCAGCAGCCAGAGGGGGGGCACTGGAAACACCATATATTTT. Residues: CASSQRGGTGNTIYF.

The chain employs TRBV7-2 and TRBJ2-7, with 9 bases that match TRBD1. V lost 2 bases to trimming and J lost 11 bases; unmatched junction nucleotides: 4. Germline CDR1 is SGHTA and CDR2 is FQGNSA. The CDR3 covers 12 residues. The CDR3 DNA follows: TGTGCCAGCAGCTTACTCGGGACAGGGAAGTACTTC. Translated: CASSLLGTGKYF.

The chain employs TRBV19 and TRBJ1-5; D is possibly TRBD1 (6 bases). Trimming pared 2 bases from V and 11 bases from J, leaving 13 bases between. The germline V gene encodes CDR1 LNHDA and CDR2 SQIVND (reference sequence). The CDR3 sequence is 13 residues long. CDR3 sequence reads: CASSIRGTSSQHF. In DNA, the CDR3 is TGTGCCAGTAGTATAAGGGGGACATCCTCCCAGCATTTT.

The V gene is TRBV5-6, the J gene TRBJ1-3, with 10 bases aligning to TRBD1. Germline V CDR1 and CDR2: SGHDT, YYEEEE. V shed 3 bases and J 6 bases; nucleotides not matched to a gene: 9. This CDR3 has 16 residues. The CDR3 DNA follows: TGTGCCAGCAGCTCCGACAGGGGGCGCCTTGTAAACACCATATATTTT. It codes for CASSSDRGRLVNTIYF.

This chain connects TRBV19 to TRBJ2-7; D is perhaps TRBD2 (6 bases). The CDR3 extends over 15 amino acids. Germline CDR1 LNHDA, CDR2 SQIVND (reference sequence). Deletions cut 6 bases from V and 6 bases from J, with 21 bases between. CDR3 nucleotide sequence: TGTGCCAGTAGCACCGGGGTTGGAGGGACCAGCGAGCAGTACTTC. Its translation is CASSTGVGGTSEQYF.

This chain connects TRBV27 to TRBJ2-3, with 16 nucleotides matching TRBD2. Germline CDR1 and CDR2: MNHEY and SMNVEV (reference sequence). The CDR3 totals 19 residues. Trimming took 6 bases from V and 1 from J; bases not matched to a gene: 10. CDR3 sequence: CASSSGLAGGETGTDTQYF. For the CDR3, the DNA is TGTGCCAGCAGCTCGGGACTAGCGGGAGGGGAAACAGGCACAGATACGCAGTATTTT.

The rearrangement links TRBV28 to TRBJ1-1; unclear D gene. Trimming took 6 bases from V and 0 from J, leaving 11 bases between them. The CDR3 covers 14 residues. Germline CDR1 and CDR2: MDHEN and SYDVKM. CDR3 in DNA: TGTGCCAGCAGGCGAGGAGGTCTGAACACTGAAGCTTTCTTT. Encoded protein: CASRRGGLNTEAFF.

This clone was seen just once. This chain uses TRBV20-1 with TRBJ2-7, with 12 nucleotides matching TRBD2. Germline loops: CDR1 DFQATT, CDR2 SNEGSKA (reference sequence). This CDR3 comprises 15 residues. V lost 6 bases, J lost 4 bases, and 10 bases stayed unmatched. DNA of the CDR3: TGCAGTGCAAGTACGTGGACTAGCGGGGTTTACGAGCAGTACTTC. Its translation is CSASTWTSGVYEQYF.